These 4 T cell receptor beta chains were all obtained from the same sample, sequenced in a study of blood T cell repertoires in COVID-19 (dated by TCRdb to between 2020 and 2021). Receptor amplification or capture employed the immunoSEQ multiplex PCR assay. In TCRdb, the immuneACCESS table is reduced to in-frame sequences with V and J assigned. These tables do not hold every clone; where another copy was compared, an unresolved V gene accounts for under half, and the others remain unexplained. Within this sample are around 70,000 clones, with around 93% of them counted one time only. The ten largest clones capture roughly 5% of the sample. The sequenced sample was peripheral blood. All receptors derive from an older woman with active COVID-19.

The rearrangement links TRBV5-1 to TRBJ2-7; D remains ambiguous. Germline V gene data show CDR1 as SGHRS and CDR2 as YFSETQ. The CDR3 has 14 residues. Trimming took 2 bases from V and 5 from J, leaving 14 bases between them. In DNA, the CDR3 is TGCGCCAGCAGCTTTCTCCCAGAATTCAACGAGCAGTACTTC. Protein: CASSFLPEFNEQYF.

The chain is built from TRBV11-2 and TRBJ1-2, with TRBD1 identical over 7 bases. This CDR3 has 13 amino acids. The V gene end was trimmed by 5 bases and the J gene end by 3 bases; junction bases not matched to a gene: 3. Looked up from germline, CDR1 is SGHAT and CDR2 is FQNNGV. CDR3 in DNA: TGTGCCAGCAGCCTGGGACAGTACTATGGCTACACCTTC. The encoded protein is CASSLGQYYGYTF.

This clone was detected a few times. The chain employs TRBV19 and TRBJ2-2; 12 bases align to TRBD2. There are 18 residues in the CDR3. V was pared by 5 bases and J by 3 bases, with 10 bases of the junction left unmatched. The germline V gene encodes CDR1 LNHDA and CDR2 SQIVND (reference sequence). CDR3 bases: TGTGCCAGTAGTGTAAGACTAGCGGGAGTTCGGTACACCGGGGAGCTGTTTTTT. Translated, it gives CASSVRLAGVRYTGELFF.

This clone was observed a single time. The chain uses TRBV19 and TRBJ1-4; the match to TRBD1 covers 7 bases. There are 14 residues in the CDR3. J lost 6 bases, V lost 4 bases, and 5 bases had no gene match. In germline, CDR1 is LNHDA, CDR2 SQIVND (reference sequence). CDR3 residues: CASSKIGGDEKLFF. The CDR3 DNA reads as TGTGCCAGTAGTAAAATAGGGGGCGATGAAAAACTGTTTTTT.